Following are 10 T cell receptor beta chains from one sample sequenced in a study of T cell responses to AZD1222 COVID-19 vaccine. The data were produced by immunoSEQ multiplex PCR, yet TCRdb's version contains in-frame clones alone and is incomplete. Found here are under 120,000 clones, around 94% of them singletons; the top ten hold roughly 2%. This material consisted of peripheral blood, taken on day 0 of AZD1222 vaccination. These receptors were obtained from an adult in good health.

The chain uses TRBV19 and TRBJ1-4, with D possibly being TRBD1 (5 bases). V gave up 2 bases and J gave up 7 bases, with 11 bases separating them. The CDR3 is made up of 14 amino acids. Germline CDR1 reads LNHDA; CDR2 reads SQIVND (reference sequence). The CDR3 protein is CASSIRGAGEKLFF. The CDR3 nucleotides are TGTGCCAGTAGTATAAGGGGTGCTGGTGAAAAACTGTTTTTT. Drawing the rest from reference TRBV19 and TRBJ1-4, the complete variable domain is DGGITQSPKYLFRKEGQNVTLSCEQNLNHDAMYWYRQDPGQGLRLIYYSQIVNDFQKGDIAEGYSVSREKKESFPLTVTSAQKNPTAFYLCASSIRGAGEKLFFGSGTQLSVL.

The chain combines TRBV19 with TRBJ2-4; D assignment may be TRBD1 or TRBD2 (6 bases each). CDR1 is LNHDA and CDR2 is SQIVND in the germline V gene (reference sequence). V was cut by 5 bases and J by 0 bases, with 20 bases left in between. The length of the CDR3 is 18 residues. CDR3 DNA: TGTGCCAGTAGTGGGGGCGGGATTCGAGAATTAGCCAAAAACATTCAGTACTTC. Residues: CASSGGGIRELAKNIQYF.

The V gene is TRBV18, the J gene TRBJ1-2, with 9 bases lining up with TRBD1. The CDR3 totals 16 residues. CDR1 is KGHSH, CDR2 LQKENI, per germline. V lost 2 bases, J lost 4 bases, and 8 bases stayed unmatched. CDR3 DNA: TGTGCCAGCTCACCAAATATTCGGGACAGGGCCTATGGCTACACCTTC. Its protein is CASSPNIRDRAYGYTF.

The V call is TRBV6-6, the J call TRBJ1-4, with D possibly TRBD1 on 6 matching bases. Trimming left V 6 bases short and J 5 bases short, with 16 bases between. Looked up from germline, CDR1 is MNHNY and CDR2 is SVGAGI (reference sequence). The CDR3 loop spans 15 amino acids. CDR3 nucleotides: TGTGCCAGCAGCTATACAACAGGGCCCAATGAAAAACTGTTTTTT. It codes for CASSYTTGPNEKLFF.

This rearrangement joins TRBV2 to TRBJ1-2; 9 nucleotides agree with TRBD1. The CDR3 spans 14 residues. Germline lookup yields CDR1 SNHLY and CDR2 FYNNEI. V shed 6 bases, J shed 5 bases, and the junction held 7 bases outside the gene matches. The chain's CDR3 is CASRDRGSWYGYTF. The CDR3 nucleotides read TGTGCCAGCAGGGACAGGGGTAGTTGGTATGGCTACACCTTC.

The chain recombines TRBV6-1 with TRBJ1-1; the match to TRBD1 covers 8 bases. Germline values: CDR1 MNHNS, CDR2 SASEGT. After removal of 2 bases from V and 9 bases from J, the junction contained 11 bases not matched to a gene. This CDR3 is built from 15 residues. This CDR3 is CASSEMGQVILKAFF. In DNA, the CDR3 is TGTGCCAGCAGTGAAATGGGACAGGTTATACTAAAAGCTTTCTTT.

The CDR3 loop reads CASSFGGPSWDTQYF. In nucleotides, the CDR3 is TGCGCCAGCAGCTTCGGGGGCCCCTCTTGGGATACGCAGTATTTT. The chain has TRBV5-1 and TRBJ2-3; D might be TRBD1 or TRBD2, each matching 6 bases. CDR1 is SGHRS, CDR2 YFSETQ, per germline. The V and J ends lost 2 bases and 6 bases respectively, with 16 bases between them. The CDR3 runs 15 residues.

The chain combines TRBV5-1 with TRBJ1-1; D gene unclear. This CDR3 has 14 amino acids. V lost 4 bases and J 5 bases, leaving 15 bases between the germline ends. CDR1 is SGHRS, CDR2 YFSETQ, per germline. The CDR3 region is CASSLGTLGTEAFF. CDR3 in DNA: TGCGCCAGCAGCCTGGGCACGCTAGGAACTGAAGCTTTCTTT. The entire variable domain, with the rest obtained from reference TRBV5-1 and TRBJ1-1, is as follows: KAGVTQTPRYLIKTRGQQVTLSCSPISGHRSVSWYQQTPGQGLQFLFEYFSETQRNKGNFPGRFSGRQFSNSRSEMNVSTLELGDSALYLCASSLGTLGTEAFFGQGTRLTVV.

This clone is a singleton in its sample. The DNA of the CDR3 is TGTGCCAGCAGCTTAGGGGCAGGACAGGGTTCTGGAAACACCATATATTTT. The encoded protein is CASSLGAGQGSGNTIYF. The rearrangement links TRBV13 to TRBJ1-3, with TRBD1 matching 8 bases. Germline V lookup: CDR1 PRHDT, CDR2 FYEKMQ (reference sequence). The CDR3 is 17 amino acids. The ends lost 0 bases at V and 1 base at J; junction bases unmatched: 5.

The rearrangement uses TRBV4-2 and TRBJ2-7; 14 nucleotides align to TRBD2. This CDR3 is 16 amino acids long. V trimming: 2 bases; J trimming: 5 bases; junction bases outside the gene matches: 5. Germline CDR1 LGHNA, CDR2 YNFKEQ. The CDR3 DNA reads TGTGCCAGCAGCCAAACTGGGACTAGCGGGAGTAACGAGCAGTACTTC. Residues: CASSQTGTSGSNEQYF.